This TCR beta chain comes out of a study of Graves' ophthalmopathy and Graves' hyperthyroidism. Study outcomes and limitations: Ophthalmopathy progression was predicted with under 71% sensitivity and 72.22% specificity. Using a 13-signature model, the authors split ophthalmopathy from stable hyperthyroidism, with 85% to 90% sensitivity and roughly 80% specificity. Blood was where most expanded thyroid clonotypes above 0.001 frequency also turned up.

The CDR3 length is 15 residues. Trimming left V 3 bases short and J 5 bases short, with 16 bases between. Germline-derived CDR1 and CDR2 are LNHDA and SQIVND (reference sequence). Investigators amplified TCR beta CDR3 regions from RNA transcripts. Second-round multiplex PCR followed a first-round RT-PCR using HTBI primers. From the multiplex PCR reads, TCRdb called clonotypes with MiXCR, one entry per CDR3 protein. Altogether approximately 640,000 distinct CDR3 sequences are present, just over 40% being singletons, with the ten largest covering more than 2.5%. This clonotype came up many times. Its antigen is undetermined. PBMCs had their origin in fresh peripheral blood (around 10 ml).

The TCR comes from an adult man with Graves' ophthalmopathy. The sequenced material came from peripheral blood. The chain has TRBV19 and TRBJ1-2; TRBD1 is a possible D gene (6 bases). CDR3 sequence: CASSIEGGRRYGYTF. The CDR3 DNA reads as TGTGCCAGTAGTATTGAAGGGGGGCGCAGGTATGGCTACACCTTC.